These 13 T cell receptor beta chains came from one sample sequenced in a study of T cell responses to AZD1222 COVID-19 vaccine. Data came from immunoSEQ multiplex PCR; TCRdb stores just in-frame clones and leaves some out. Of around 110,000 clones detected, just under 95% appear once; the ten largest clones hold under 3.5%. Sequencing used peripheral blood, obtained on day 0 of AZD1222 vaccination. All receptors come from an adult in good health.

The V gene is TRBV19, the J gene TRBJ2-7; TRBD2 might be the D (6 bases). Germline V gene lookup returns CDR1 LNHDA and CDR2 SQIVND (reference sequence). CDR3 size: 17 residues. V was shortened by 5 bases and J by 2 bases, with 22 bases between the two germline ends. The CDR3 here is CASSRYSGTAKTYEQYF. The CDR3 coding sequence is TGTGCCAGTAGTCGCTACTCCGGGACTGCAAAGACCTACGAGCAGTACTTC.

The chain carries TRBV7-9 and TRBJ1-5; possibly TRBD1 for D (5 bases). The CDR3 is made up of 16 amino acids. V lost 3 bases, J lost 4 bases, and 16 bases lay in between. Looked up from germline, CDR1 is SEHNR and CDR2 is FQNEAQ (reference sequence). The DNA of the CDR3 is TGTGCCAGCAGCTTTTATCTTGGGACCGAGAATCAGCCCCAGCATTTT. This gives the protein CASSFYLGTENQPQHF.

As DNA, the CDR3 is TGCAGCGTTGAGGGCTCGGATGAGCAGTTCTTC. This translates into CSVEGSDEQFF. The gene calls are TRBV29-1 and TRBJ2-1; D gene ambiguous. The CDR3 sequence is 11 residues long. Trimming took 3 bases from V and 8 from J, leaving 8 bases between them. CDR1 is SQVTM and CDR2 is ANQGSEA in the germline V gene.

The CDR3 DNA follows: TGCGCCACCCTAGGGAACACTGAAGCTTTCTTT. Translating it yields CATLGNTEAFF. This chain links TRBV10-2 with TRBJ1-1; D ambiguous. The CDR3 sequence is 11 residues long. Trimming cost V 10 bases and J 1 base, with 7 bases left between them. Germline CDR1 and CDR2: WSHSY and SAAADI.

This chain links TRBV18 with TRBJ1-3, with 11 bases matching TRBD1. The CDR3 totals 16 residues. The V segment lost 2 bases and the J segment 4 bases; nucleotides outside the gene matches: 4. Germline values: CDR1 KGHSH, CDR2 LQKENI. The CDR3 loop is CASSPGQGAFGNTIYF. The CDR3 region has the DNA TGTGCCAGCTCACCAGGACAGGGGGCATTCGGAAACACCATATATTTT.

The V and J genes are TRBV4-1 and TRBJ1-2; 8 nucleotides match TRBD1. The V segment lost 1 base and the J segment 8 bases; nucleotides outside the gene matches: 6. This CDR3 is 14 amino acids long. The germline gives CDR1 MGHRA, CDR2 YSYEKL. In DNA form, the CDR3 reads TGCGCCAGCAGCCAAGGACAGGGGACCTGGGGCTACACCTTC. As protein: CASSQGQGTWGYTF.

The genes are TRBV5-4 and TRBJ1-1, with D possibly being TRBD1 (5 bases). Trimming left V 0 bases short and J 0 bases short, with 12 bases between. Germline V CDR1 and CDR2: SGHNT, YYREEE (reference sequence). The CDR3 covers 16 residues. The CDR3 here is CASSLGGAGMNTEAFF. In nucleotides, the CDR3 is TGTGCCAGCAGCTTGGGCGGGGCAGGGATGAACACTGAAGCTTTCTTT.

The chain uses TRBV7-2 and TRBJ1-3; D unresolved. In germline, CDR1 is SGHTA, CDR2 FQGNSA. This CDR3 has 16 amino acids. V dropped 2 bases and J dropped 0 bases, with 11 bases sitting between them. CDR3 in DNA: TGTGCCAGCAGCTTAAGGGCGACGGCCTCTGGAAACACCATATATTTT. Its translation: CASSLRATASGNTIYF.

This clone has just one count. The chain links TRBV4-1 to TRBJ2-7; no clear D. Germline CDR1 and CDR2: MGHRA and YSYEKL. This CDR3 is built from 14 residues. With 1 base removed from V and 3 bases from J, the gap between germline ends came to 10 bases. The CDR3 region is CASSQVGTIYEQYF. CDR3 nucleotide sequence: TGCGCCAGCAGCCAAGTGGGAACGATCTACGAGCAGTACTTC.

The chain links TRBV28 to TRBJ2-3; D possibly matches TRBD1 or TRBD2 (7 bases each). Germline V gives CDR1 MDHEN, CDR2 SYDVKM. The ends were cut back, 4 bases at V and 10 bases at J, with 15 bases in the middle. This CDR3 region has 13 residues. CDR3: CASSSLRGGPQYF. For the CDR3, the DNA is TGTGCCAGCAGTTCCCTCAGGGGGGGTCCGCAGTATTTT. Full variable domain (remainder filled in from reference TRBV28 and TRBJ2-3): DVKVTQSSRYLVKRTGEKVFLECVQDMDHENMFWYRQDPGLGLRLIYFSYDVKMKEKGDIPEGYSVSREKKERFSLILESASTNQTSMYLCASSSLRGGPQYFGPGTRLTVL.

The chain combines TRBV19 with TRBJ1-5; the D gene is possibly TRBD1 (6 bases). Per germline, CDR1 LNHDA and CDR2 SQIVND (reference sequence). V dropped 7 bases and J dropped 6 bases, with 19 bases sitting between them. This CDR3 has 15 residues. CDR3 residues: CASTTLLGAGQPQHF. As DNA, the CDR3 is TGTGCCAGTACCACCCTTTTGGGGGCGGGTCAGCCCCAGCATTTT.

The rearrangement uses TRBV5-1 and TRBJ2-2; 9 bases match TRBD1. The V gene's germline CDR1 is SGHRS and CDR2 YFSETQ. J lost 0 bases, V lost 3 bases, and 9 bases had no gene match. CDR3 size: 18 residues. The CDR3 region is CASSSMDRGVSNTGELFF. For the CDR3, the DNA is TGCGCCAGCAGCTCTATGGACAGGGGAGTCTCGAACACCGGGGAGCTGTTTTTT. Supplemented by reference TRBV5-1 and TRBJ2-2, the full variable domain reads KAGVTQTPRYLIKTRGQQVTLSCSPISGHRSVSWYQQTPGQGLQFLFEYFSETQRNKGNFPGRFSGRQFSNSRSEMNVSTLELGDSALYLCASSSMDRGVSNTGELFFGEGSRLTVL.

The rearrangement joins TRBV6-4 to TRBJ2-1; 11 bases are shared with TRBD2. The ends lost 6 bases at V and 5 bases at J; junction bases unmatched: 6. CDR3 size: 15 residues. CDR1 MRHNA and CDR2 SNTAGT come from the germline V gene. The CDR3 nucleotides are TGTGCCAGCAGCAAACTAGCGGGAGCTGACAATGAGCAGTTCTTC. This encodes CASSKLAGADNEQFF.